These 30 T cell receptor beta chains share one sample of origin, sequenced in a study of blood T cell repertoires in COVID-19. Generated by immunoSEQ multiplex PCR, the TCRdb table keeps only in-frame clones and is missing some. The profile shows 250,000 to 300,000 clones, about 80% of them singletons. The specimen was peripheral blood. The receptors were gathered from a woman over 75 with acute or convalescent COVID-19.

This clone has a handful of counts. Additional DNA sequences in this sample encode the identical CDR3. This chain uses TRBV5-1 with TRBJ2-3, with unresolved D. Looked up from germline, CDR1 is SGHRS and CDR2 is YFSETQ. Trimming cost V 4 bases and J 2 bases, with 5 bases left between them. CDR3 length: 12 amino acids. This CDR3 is CASSLPTDTQYF. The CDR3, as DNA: TGCGCCAGCAGCCTACCCACAGATACGCAGTATTTT.

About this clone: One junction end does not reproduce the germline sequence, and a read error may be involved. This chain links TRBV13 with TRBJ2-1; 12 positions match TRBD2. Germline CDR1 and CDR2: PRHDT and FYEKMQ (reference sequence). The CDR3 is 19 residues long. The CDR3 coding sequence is TGTGCCAACAGCTACTACTCCTCTAGCGGGGGGGCGAAATACAATGAGCAGTTCTTC. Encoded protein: CANSYYSSSGGAKYNEQFF.

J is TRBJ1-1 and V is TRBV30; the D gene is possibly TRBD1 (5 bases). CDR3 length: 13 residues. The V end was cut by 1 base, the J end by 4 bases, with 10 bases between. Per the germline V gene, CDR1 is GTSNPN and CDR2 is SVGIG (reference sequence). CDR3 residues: CAWSGDSFTEAFF. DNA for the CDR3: TGTGCCTGGAGTGGGGACTCCTTCACTGAAGCTTTCTTT.

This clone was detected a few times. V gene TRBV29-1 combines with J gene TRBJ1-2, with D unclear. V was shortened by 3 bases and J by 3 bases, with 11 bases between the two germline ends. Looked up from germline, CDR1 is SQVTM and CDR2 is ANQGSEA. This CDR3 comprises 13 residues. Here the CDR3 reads CSVDFPDYYGYTF. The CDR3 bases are TGCAGCGTTGACTTCCCGGACTACTATGGCTACACCTTC.

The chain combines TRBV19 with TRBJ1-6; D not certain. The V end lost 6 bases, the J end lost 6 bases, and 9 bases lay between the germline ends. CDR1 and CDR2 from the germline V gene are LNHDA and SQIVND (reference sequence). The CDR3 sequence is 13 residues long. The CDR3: CASRASFNSPLHF. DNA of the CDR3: TGTGCCAGTAGGGCCTCGTTTAATTCACCCCTCCACTTT.

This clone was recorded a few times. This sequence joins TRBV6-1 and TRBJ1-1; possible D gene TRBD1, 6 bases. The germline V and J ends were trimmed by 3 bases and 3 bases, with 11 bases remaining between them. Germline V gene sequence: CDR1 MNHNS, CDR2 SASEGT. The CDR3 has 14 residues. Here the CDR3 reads CASSDGQIHTEAFF. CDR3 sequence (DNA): TGTGCCAGCAGTGACGGACAGATACACACTGAAGCTTTCTTT.

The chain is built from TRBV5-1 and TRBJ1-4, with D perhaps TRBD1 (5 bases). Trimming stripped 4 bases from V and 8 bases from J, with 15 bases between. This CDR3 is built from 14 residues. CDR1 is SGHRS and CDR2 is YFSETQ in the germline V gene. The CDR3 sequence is CASSPDNKGEKLFF. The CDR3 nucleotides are TGCGCCAGCAGCCCGGACAACAAGGGGGAAAAACTGTTTTTT.

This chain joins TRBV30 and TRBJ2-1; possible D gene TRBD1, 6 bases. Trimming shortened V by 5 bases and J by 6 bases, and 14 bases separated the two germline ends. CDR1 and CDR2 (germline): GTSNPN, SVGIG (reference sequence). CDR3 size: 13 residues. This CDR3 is CAWQKPGVNEQFF. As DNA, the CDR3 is TGTGCCTGGCAAAAACCAGGGGTCAATGAGCAGTTCTTC.

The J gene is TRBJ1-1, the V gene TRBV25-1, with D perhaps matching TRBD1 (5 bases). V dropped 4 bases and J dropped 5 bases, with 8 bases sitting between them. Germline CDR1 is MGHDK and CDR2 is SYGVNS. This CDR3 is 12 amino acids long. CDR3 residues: CASSARVTEAFF. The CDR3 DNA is TGTGCCAGCAGTGCCAGGGTAACTGAAGCTTTCTTT.

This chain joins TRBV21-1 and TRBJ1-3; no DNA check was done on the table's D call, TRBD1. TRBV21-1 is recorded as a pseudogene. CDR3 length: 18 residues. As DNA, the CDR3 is TGTGCCAGCTGTCTCCCCCTAAGCACAGGGCCTCTTGGAAACACCATATATTTT. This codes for CASCLPLSTGPLGNTIYF.

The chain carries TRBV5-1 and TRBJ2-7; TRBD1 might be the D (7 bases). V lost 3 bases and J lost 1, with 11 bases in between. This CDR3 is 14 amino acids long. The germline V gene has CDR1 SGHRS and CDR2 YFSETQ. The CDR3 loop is CASSSGGLSYEQYF. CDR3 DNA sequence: TGCGCCAGCAGCTCAGGGGGACTTTCCTACGAGCAGTACTTC.

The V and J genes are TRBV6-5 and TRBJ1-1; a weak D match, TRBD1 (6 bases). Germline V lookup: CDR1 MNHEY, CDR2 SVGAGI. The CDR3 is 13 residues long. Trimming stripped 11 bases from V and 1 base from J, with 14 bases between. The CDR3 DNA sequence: TGTGCCTCAACAAACAGGGAGAACACTGAAGCTTTCTTT. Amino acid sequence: CASTNRENTEAFF.

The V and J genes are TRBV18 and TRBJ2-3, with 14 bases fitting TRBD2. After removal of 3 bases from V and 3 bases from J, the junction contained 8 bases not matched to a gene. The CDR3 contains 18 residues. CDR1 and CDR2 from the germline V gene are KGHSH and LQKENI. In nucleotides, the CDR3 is TGTGCCAGCTCACCGGGACTAGCGGGAGTAATAGGAACAGATACGCAGTATTTT. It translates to CASSPGLAGVIGTDTQYF.

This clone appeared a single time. The DNA of the CDR3 is TGTGCCAGCAGTTACTCCCAAAGCTACGGTTCACCCCTCCACTTT. It codes for CASSYSQSYGSPLHF. The genes are TRBV6-5 and TRBJ1-6; D uncertain. The CDR3 length is 15 residues. Trimming pared 0 bases from V and 9 bases from J, leaving 12 bases between. CDR1 is MNHEY and CDR2 is SVGAGI in the germline V gene.

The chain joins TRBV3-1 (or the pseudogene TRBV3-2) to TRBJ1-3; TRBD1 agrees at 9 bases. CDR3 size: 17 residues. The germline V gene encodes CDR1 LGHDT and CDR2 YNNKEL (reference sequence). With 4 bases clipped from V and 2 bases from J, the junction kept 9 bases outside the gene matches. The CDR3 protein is CASSPGQGRLTGNTIYF. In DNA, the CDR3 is TGTGCCAGCAGCCCAGGACAGGGGCGGTTGACTGGAAACACCATATATTTT.

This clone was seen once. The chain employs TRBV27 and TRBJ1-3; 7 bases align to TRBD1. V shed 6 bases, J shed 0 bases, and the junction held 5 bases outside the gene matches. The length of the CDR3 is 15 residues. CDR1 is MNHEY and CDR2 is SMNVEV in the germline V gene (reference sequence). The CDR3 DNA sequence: TGTGCCAGCAGCCCCGGGACAGCCTCTGGAAACACCATATATTTT. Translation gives CASSPGTASGNTIYF.

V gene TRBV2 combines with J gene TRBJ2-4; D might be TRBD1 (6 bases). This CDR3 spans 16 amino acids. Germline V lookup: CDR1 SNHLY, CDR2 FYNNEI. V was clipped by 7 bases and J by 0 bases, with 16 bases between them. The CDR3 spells CASTQDRTLAKNIQYF. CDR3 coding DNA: TGTGCCAGCACCCAGGACAGAACCCTAGCCAAAAACATTCAGTACTTC.

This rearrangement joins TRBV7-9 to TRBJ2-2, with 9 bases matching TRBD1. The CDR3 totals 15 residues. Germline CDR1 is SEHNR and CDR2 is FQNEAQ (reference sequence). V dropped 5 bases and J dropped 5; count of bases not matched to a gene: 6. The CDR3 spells CASSTGTGRTGELFF. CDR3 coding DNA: TGTGCCAGCAGCACCGGGACAGGGCGAACCGGGGAGCTGTTTTTT.

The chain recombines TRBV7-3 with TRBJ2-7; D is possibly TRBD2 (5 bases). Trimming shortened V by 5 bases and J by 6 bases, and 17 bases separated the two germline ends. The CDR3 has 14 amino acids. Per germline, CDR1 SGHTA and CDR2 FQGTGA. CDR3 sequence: CASSHGLVGSEQYF. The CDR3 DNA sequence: TGTGCCAGCAGCCATGGACTCGTCGGAAGCGAGCAGTACTTC.

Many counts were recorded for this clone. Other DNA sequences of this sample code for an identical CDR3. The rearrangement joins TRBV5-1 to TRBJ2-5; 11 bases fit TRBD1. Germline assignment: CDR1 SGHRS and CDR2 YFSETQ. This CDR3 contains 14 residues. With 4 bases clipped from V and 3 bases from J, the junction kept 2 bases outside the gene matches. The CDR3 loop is CASSMGQGEETQYF. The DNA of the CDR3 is TGCGCCAGCAGCATGGGACAGGGGGAAGAGACCCAGTACTTC.

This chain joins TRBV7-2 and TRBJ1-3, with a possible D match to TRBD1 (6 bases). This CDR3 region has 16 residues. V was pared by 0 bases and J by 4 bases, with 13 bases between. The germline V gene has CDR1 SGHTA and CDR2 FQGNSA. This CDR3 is CASSLARTAFGNTIYF. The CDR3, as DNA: TGTGCCAGCAGCTTAGCAAGGACAGCGTTCGGAAACACCATATATTTT.

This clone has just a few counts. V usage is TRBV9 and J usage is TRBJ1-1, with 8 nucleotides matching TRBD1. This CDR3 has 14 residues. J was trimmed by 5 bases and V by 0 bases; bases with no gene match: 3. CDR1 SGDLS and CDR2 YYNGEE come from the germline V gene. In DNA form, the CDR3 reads TGTGCCAGCAGCGTAGGGACAGGGAGAACTGAAGCTTTCTTT. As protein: CASSVGTGRTEAFF.

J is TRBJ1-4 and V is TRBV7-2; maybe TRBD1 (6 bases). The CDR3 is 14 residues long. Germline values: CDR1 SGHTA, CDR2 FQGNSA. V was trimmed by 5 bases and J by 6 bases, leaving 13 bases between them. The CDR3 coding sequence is TGTGCCAGCAGCCCTAGGGGGGGGGATGAAAAACTGTTTTTT. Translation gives CASSPRGGDEKLFF.

The chain's CDR3 is CASSQGTGGGQETQYF. In DNA form, the CDR3 reads TGCGCCAGCAGCCAAGGGACAGGGGGCGGCCAAGAGACCCAGTACTTC. The chain recombines TRBV4-1 with TRBJ2-5, with 11 positions matching TRBD1. The CDR3 totals 16 residues. Germline V lookup: CDR1 MGHRA, CDR2 YSYEKL. The V gene end was trimmed by 1 base and the J gene end by 1 base; junction bases not matched to a gene: 2.

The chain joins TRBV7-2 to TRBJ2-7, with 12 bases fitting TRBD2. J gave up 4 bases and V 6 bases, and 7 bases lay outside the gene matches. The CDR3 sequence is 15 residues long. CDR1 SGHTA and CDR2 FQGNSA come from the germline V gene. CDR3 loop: CASSYLAGGPYEQYF. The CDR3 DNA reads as TGTGCCAGCAGTTACCTAGCGGGGGGGCCATACGAGCAGTACTTC. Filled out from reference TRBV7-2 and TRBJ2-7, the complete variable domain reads GAGVSQSPSNKVTEKGKDVELRCDPISGHTALYWYRQSLGQGLEFLIYFQGNSAPDKSGLPSDRFSAERTGGSVSTLTIQRTQQEDSAVYLCASSYLAGGPYEQYFGPGTRLTVT.

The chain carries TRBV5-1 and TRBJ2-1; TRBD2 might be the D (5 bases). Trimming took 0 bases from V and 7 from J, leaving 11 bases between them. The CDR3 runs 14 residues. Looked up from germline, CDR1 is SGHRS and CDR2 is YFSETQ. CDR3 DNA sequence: TGCGCCAGCAGCTTGGGAGCGACTACAAATGAGCAGTTCTTC. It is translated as CASSLGATTNEQFF. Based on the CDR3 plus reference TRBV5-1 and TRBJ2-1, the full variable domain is KAGVTQTPRYLIKTRGQQVTLSCSPISGHRSVSWYQQTPGQGLQFLFEYFSETQRNKGNFPGRFSGRQFSNSRSEMNVSTLELGDSALYLCASSLGATTNEQFFGPGTRLTVL.

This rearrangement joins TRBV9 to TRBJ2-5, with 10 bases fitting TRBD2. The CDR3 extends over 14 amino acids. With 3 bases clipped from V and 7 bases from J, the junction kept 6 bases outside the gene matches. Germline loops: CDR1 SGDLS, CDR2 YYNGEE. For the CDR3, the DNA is TGTGCCAGCAGCGCGGGGACTAGCGCGGGGACCCAGTACTTC. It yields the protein CASSAGTSAGTQYF.

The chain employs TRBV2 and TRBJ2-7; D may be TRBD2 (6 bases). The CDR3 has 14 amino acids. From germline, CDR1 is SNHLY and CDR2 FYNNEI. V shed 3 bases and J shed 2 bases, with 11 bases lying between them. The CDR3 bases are TGTGCCAGCAGTGAGGAGGGCGGCCCCTACGAGCAGTACTTC. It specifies CASSEEGGPYEQYF.

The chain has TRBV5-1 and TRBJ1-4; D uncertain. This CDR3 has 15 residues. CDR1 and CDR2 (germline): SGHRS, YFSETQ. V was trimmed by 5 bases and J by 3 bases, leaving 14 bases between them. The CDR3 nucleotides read TGCGCCAGCAGATTAACCGAGAAGTCTAATGAAAAACTGTTTTTT. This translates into CASRLTEKSNEKLFF.

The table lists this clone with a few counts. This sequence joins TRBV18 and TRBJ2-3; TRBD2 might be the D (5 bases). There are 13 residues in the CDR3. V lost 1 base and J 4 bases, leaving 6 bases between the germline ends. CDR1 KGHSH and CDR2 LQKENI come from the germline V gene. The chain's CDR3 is CASSPQEADTQYF. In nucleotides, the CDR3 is TGTGCCAGCTCACCACAGGAGGCAGATACGCAGTATTTT.